This T cell receptor beta chain originates from a study of blood T cell repertoires in COVID-19 (dated by TCRdb to the early 2020s). At the level of the whole study: Samples covering the acute and convalescent phases of COVID-19 were provided by collaborators in the United States, Italy and Spain. The samples were drawn from the first 160 participants of the ongoing ImmuneRACE study and from some 1,300 subjects provided by 6 global collaborators. The prospective study material was composed of cDNA or gDNA derived from T cells, B-cell-depleted T cells, or PBMCs. Nearly every sample came with metadata listing a de-identified subject ID, COVID-19 status, age in years and sex. Deeply sampled blood TCRbeta repertoires from subjects exposed to, actively infected with, or recovered from COVID-19 were included in the dataset. The repertoires were released in a freely available public database intended as a resource for research on the immune response to SARS-CoV-2. HLA class I and class II types, where available, came from metadata supplied by the sample provider rather than from assay-based typing.

Including cysteine and phenylalanine, the CDR3 has 14 amino acids. Only the CDR3 DNA stays, 42 bases, in frame from base 1. CDR1 and CDR2, per the germline V gene (reference sequence), are SGHAT and FQDESV. Trimming removed 5 bases from V and 8 bases from J, leaving 18 bases between the germline ends. Study-wide findings and limitations: The amount of clinical and demographic metadata varied by source and participant and was provided uncurated.

Another Seattle source contributed samples from volunteer blood donors who had recovered from COVID-19. Collaborating institutions collected whole blood in K2EDTA tubes following their own protocols. For TCRbeta analysis, collaborators shipped samples in one of three forms: frozen whole blood, isolated PBMCs, or DNA extracted from either of those sample types. The immunoSEQ Assay, a bias-controlled multiplex PCR, was used to amplify TCRbeta CDR3 regions from genomic DNA. The study's own analysis went as follows. Within the assay, amplification of reference gene primers was used to estimate how many nucleated cells each sample contained. To quantify the absolute abundance of each unique TCRbeta CDR3 rearrangement, sequence reads were collapsed and filtered. Productive Simpson clonality was computed per sample as the square root of Simpson's diversity index over productive rearrangements. TCRdb holds this immuneACCESS table with in-frame rearrangements only. Some clones are missing; in checked studies, unresolved V genes explain under half, and the rest has no known cause. V, J and clone size derive from that table, while D and trimming were established from the DNA sequence. Present in this sample are fewer than 350,000 clones, 70% to 90% of which were seen just once. The ten largest clones represent around 2.1% of the sample.

For this clone: It lacks a known antigen. Base qualities were left out, and no much larger clone turns up one base away.

The chain is made from TRBV11-1 and TRBJ1-1; TRBD1 might be the D gene, on 6 matching bases. The clonotype originates from a woman younger than 45 who had recovered from COVID-19. The sample comprised peripheral blood. The CDR3 has the sequence CASSPGQLPPEAFF. The nucleotides read TGTGCCAGCAGCCCTGGACAGCTCCCTCCCGAAGCTTTCTTT.